The clone carrying this TCR beta chain was detected a few times. Its antigen is as yet unknown. The assay was immunoSEQ multiplex PCR, and TCRdb's table has in-frame clones only and misses some. This table has some 93,000 clones, 78% appearing once. Regarding time point: cycle 4 day 1 (C4D1), after less than 7 weeks of nivolumab. No patient escaped relapse after autologous stem cell transplantation, and brentuximab vedotin exposure varied. The patients, who had relapsed/refractory classical Hodgkin lymphoma, achieved best responses of complete response, partial response or progressive disease. This sample stems from a study of PD-1 blockade in classical Hodgkin lymphoma. General study points: When nivolumab was started under 1 year after ASCT, patients were excluded. Undefined causes, possibly disease activity or prior therapy, underlie the repertoire differences. Diversity similar to that of newly diagnosed patients was seen at baseline in complete responders.

The receptor was derived from a human donor with classical Hodgkin lymphoma. Specimen: peripheral blood mononuclear cells (PBMCs), collected before the fourth cycle of nivolumab.

In DNA, the CDR3 is TGTGCCAGCAGCTCCCTTCTGGGCCAAGAGACCCAGTACTTC. Translation: CASSSLLGQETQYF. The rearrangement uses TRBV11-2 and TRBJ2-5; D is uncertain. CDR3 length equals 14 residues. Trimming left V 4 bases short and J 1 base short, with 10 bases between. Germline values: CDR1 SGHAT, CDR2 FQNNGV.